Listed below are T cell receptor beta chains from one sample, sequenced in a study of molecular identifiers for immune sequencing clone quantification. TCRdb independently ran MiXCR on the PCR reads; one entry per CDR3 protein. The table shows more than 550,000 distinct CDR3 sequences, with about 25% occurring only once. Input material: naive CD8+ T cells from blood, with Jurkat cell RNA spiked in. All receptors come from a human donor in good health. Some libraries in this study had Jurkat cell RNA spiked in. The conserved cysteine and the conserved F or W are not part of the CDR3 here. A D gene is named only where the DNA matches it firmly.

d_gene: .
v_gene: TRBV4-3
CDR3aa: ASSQDLNGRGAYEQY

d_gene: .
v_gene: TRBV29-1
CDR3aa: SVVTLRQAAGDTQY

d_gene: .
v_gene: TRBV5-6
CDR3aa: ASSLEPVGYSYEQY

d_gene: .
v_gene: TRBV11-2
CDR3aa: ASSLSPSDEQY

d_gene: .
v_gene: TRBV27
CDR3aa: ASRLNRGIEAF

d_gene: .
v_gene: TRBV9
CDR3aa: ASSSANTGELF

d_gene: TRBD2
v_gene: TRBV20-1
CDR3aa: SARAIAGGPIPETRY

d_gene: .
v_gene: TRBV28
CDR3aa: ASSTHSSPEQY

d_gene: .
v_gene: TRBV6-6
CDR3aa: ASSYAAGAYEQY

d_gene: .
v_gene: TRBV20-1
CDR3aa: SARAPVGGPLYEQY

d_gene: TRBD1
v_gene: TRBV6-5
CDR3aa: ASSYIIGQGGSDEQF

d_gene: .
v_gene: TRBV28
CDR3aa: ASSWRITEAF

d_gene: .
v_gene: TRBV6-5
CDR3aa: ASSYFLEGDTQY

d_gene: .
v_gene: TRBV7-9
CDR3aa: ASSSGVPYNSPLH

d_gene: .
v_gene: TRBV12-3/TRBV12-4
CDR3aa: ASRPTGTLEAF

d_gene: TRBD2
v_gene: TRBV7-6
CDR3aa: ASSFDAGVKETQY

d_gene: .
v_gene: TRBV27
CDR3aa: ASSFGASDEQF

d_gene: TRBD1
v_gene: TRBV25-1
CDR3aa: ASSQGAYKQY

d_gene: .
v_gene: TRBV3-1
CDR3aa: ASSQVNRQTNYGYT

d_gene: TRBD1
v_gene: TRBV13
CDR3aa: ASSPLGQGYDEQY

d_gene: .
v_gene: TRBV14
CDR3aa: ASSRGDWAQETQY

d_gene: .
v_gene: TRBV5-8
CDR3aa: ASRRERGGMETQY

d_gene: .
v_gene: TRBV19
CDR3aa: ASSIAGHHVDTDTQY

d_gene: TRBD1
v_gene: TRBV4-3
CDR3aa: ASSHGRRGLYEQY

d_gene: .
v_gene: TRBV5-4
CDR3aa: ASSLWGQGGIEQY

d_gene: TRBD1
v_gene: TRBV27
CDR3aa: ASSHDRGRQY

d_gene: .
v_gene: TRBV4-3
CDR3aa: ASSQDTEGLLSYEQY

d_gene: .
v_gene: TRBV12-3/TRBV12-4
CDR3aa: ASSPQSRDSVSGANVLT

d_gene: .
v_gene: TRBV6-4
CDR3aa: ASSDSPLNEQF

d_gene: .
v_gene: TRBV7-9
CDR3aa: ASSQVGLGDQPQH

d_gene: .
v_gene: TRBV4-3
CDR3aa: ASSQDGSSYNEQF

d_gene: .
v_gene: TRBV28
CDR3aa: ASTPPPRQTNTGELF

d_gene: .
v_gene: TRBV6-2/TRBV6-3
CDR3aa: ASSFGRSNLPQH

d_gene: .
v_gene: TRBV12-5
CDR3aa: ASGDGGRLYQETQY

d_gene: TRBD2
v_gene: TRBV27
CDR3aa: ASSSSSGRANTGELF

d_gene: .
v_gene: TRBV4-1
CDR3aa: ASSQGVGQWDTEAF

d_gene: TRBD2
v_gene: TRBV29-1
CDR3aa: SVEDRAGVAYEQY

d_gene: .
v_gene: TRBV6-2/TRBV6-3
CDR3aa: ASSFYTDYEQY

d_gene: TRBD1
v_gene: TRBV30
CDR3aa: AWSPTGGADGYT

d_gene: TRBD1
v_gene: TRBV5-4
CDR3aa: ASSSPGQGAVNIQY

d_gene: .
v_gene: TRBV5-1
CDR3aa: ASSLGGVYEQY

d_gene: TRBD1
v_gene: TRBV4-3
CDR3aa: ASSQDSGPGQGAREQY

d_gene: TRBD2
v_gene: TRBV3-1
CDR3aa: ASSQVASGGETQY

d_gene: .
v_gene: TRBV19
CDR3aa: ASSTDRFSTDTQY

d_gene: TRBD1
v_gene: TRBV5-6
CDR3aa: ASSLGTGTIQY

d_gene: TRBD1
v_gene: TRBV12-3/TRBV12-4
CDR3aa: ASRGTGMLGNQPQH

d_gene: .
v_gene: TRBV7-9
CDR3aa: ASSQDRRNTGELF

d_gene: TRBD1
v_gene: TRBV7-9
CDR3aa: ASSFQQGARTEAF

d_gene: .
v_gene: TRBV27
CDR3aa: ASSPGQGYNSPLH

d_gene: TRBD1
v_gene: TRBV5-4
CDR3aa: ASSFKGAVDTQY

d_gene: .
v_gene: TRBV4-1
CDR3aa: ASSQVTEAYEQY

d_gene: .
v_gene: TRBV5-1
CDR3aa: ASSQGPSSSYNSPLH